These 10 T cell receptor beta chains were all obtained from the same sample, sequenced in a study of T cell responses to AZD1222 COVID-19 vaccine. Clones were sequenced by immunoSEQ multiplex PCR, and TCRdb holds only the in-frame ones, with some missing. The table records about 110,000 clones, roughly 90% of them present only once. The input for sequencing was peripheral blood, taken 28 days after the second AZD1222 dose. The source of these receptors is an adult who received the AZD1222 COVID-19 vaccine.

The rearrangement links TRBV7-2 to TRBJ2-7; TRBD1 is a possible D gene (5 bases). V was trimmed by 3 bases and J by 4 bases, leaving 13 bases between them. This CDR3 is built from 14 residues. Per germline, CDR1 SGHTA and CDR2 FQGNSA. The CDR3 DNA sequence: TGTGCCAGCAGCTTTGCCCTAGACAGTTACGAGCAGTACTTC. It translates to CASSFALDSYEQYF.

The chain has TRBV9 and TRBJ1-1, with D maybe TRBD1 (5 bases). This CDR3 is 14 amino acids long. Between the trimmed V and J ends, which lost 4 bases and 1 base, there was a span of 11 bases. Per the germline V gene, CDR1 is SGDLS and CDR2 is YYNGEE. For the CDR3, the DNA is TGTGCCAGCAGCCCGCGACAGACGAACACTGAAGCTTTCTTT. Amino acids: CASSPRQTNTEAFF. Based on the CDR3 plus reference TRBV9 and TRBJ1-1, the full variable domain is DSGVTQTPKHLITATGQRVTLRCSPRSGDLSVYWYQQSLDQGLQFLIQYYNGEERAKGNILERFSAQQFPDLHSELNLSSLELGDSALYFCASSPRQTNTEAFFGQGTRLTVV.

The chain has TRBV5-6 and TRBJ2-1, with 7 nucleotides matching TRBD1. From germline, CDR1 is SGHDT and CDR2 YYEEEE. V was clipped by 3 bases and J by 10 bases; unmatched bases: 7. CDR3 length: 13 residues. In DNA form, the CDR3 reads TGTGCCAGCAGCTCATACAGGGGCGTCGAGCAGTTCTTC. Translated, it gives CASSSYRGVEQFF.

This chain connects TRBV11-2 to TRBJ2-1; 7 bases line up with TRBD2. V lost 3 bases and J lost 5; bases outside the gene matches: 1. The CDR3 totals 13 residues. Germline V gene sequence: CDR1 SGHAT, CDR2 FQNNGV. The CDR3 here is CASSLGGDNEQFF. The CDR3 DNA is TGTGCCAGCAGCTTGGGGGGGGACAATGAGCAGTTCTTC.

In DNA form, the CDR3 reads TGTGCCAGCAGTGGGAGGGGGGCTTCCTACGAGCAGTACTTC. Translation gives CASSGRGASYEQYF. The rearrangement links TRBV28 to TRBJ2-7, with a possible D match to TRBD2 (7 bases). Germline-derived CDR1 and CDR2 are MDHEN and SYDVKM. The germline V and J ends were trimmed by 5 bases and 1 base, with 12 bases remaining between them. The CDR3 length is 14 residues. Full variable domain (missing parts from reference TRBV28 and TRBJ2-7): DVKVTQSSRYLVKRTGEKVFLECVQDMDHENMFWYRQDPGLGLRLIYFSYDVKMKEKGDIPEGYSVSREKKERFSLILESASTNQTSMYLCASSGRGASYEQYFGPGTRLTVT.

The V and J genes are TRBV25-1 and TRBJ2-7; no firm D call. Germline V lookup: CDR1 MGHDK, CDR2 SYGVNS. V was trimmed by 5 bases and J by 0 bases, leaving 11 bases between them. The CDR3 is 14 amino acids. DNA for the CDR3: TGTGCCAGCAGTCCCGGGTTTAGCTCCTACGAGCAGTACTTC. Translating gives CASSPGFSSYEQYF.

Points on this clone: Within the sample, other DNA sequences also encode this same CDR3. V is TRBV7-9 and J is TRBJ2-5, with 8 bases aligning to TRBD2. The V segment lost 4 bases and the J segment 2 bases; nucleotides outside the gene matches: 0. Germline-derived CDR1 and CDR2 are SEHNR and FQNEAQ (reference sequence). The CDR3 length is 13 residues. The CDR3 protein is CASSSSGQETQYF. The CDR3 nucleotides read TGTGCCAGCAGCTCTAGCGGGCAAGAGACCCAGTACTTC.

V and J are TRBV7-8 and TRBJ2-1; no clear D. Germline V gene data show CDR1 as SGHVS and CDR2 as FQNEAQ. The CDR3 is made up of 16 amino acids. V shed 1 base and J shed 0 bases, with 10 bases lying between them. The CDR3, as DNA: TGTGCCAGCAGCTTAGACACAGCGAGCTCCTACAATGAGCAGTTCTTC. The encoded protein is CASSLDTASSYNEQFF.

This chain joins TRBV28 and TRBJ1-4, with D tentatively TRBD1 (6 bases). The V gene's germline CDR1 is MDHEN and CDR2 SYDVKM. Deletions cut 8 bases from V and 3 bases from J, with 13 bases between. This CDR3 is built from 14 residues. CDR3 sequence (DNA): TGTGCCAGCCTAACAGGGCTATCTAATGAAAAACTGTTTTTT. Translated, it gives CASLTGLSNEKLFF.

The rearrangement links TRBV4-1 to TRBJ1-1, with 7 nucleotides matching TRBD1. After removal of 6 bases from V and 6 bases from J, the junction contained 7 bases not matched to a gene. The germline gives CDR1 MGHRA, CDR2 YSYEKL. The CDR3 spans 13 residues. The CDR3 is CASSSQQGPEAFF. CDR3 bases: TGCGCCAGCAGTTCTCAACAGGGGCCTGAAGCTTTCTTT.